The entry below gives a single T cell receptor beta chain sequence along with its context. The record originates from a study of blood T cell repertoires in COVID-19. Overall study context: PBMCs, B-cell-depleted T cells, or T cells were the source of the cDNA or gDNA that made up the material.

The CDR3 has 17 residues. The germline CDR1 and CDR2 sequences are SGHKS and YYEKEE (reference sequence). The V and J ends lost 5 bases and 2 bases respectively, with 20 bases between them. Original handling: Estimation of nucleated cell counts relied on the amplification of reference gene primers. Profiled with immunoSEQ multiplex PCR; TCRdb holds only in-frame clones, not every one. V, J and clone size derive from that table, while D and trimming were established from the DNA sequence. The data hold around 270,000 clones, with approximately 90% observed a single time. The TCR was taken from a man aged 40-55 years with acute or convalescent COVID-19. This chain uses TRBV5-5 with TRBJ2-4; possible D gene TRBD2, 5 bases. The sequenced sample consisted of peripheral blood. Here the CDR3 DNA reads TGTGCCAGCAGTCCCGGCTGGAGCAGCGGTACCAAAAACATTCAGTACTTC. It codes for CASSPGWSSGTKNIQYF.